This TCR beta chain was sequenced for a study of blood T cell repertoires in COVID-19. This clone was seen just once. Germline CDR1 SGHAT, CDR2 FQNNGV. The ends were cut back, 4 bases at V and 8 bases at J, with 8 bases in the middle. CDR3 length: 12 residues. Produced via immunoSEQ multiplex PCR; TCRdb's table is partial and in-frame only. Among roughly 300,000 clones, 75% to 95% were seen once, and the ten largest hold roughly 7%. The origin of this receptor is a woman aged 25 to 39 with COVID-19, enrolled during active disease. Sample: peripheral blood. The chain joins TRBV11-2 to TRBJ1-4; no clear D. The CDR3 here is CASSSGEEKLFF. As DNA, the CDR3 is TGTGCCAGCAGCTCTGGGGAGGAAAAACTGTTTTTT.